A single sample is the source of the 13 T cell receptor beta chains below, sequenced in a study of Tregs in tolerant kidney transplant recipients. The nonmyeloablative bone marrow transplants came from related graft donors, with transient mixed chimerism. The method was immunoSEQ multiplex PCR; TCRdb's version includes in-frame clones alone and lacks a portion of them. The table records approximately 81,000 clones, roughly nine tenths of them present only once. Sample: CD4+ T cells from blood (PBMCs), taken 24 months after the transplant. The receptors come from a human patient who received a combined kidney and bone marrow transplant. Among the T cells, some may be from the graft donor.

Turning to this clone: One end of the junction varies from germline; a read error may be responsible. Other nucleotide sequences from this sample produce the same CDR3. This chain connects TRBV6-6 to TRBJ1-3; D uncertain. The CDR3 runs 12 residues. Germline lookup yields CDR1 MNHNY and CDR2 SVGAGI (reference sequence). CDR3 DNA: TGCGCCACCCGAGCCTCTGGAAACACCATATATTTT. It translates to CATRASGNTIYF.

DNA for the CDR3: TGTGCCAGCAGCTCGAACCCTGGACTAGCGGGACAAGAGACCCAGTACTTC. Amino acid sequence: CASSSNPGLAGQETQYF. The chain couples TRBV7-2 to TRBJ2-5; the match to TRBD2 covers 12 bases. The CDR3 extends over 17 amino acids. The junction had 8 bases not matched to a gene; V was cut back by 4 bases and J by 2 bases. The germline V gene encodes CDR1 SGHTA and CDR2 FQGNSA.

The chain is built from TRBV7-9 and TRBJ2-1, with TRBD1 identical over 7 bases. Germline lookup yields CDR1 SEHNR and CDR2 FQNEAQ (reference sequence). This CDR3 comprises 15 residues. J was trimmed by 1 base and V by 4 bases; bases with no gene match: 4. DNA for the CDR3: TGTGCCAGCAGCTCTCCGGGACAGTCCTACAATGAGCAGTTCTTC. Its translation is CASSSPGQSYNEQFF.

CDR3 in DNA: TGTGCCAGCAGTTACGGCGGAACGAACACTGAAGCTTTCTTT. It codes for CASSYGGTNTEAFF. The rearrangement uses TRBV6-5 and TRBJ1-1; D is unresolved. The CDR3 has 14 amino acids. The V and J ends lost 2 bases and 1 base respectively, with 8 bases between them. In germline, CDR1 is MNHEY, CDR2 SVGAGI.

V gene TRBV4-2 combines with J gene TRBJ2-4, with D perhaps matching TRBD1 (6 bases). The CDR3 loop spans 15 amino acids. The germline V and J ends were trimmed by 0 bases and 4 bases, with 10 bases remaining between them. Looked up from germline, CDR1 is LGHNA and CDR2 is YNFKEQ. The CDR3 is CASSQDFQGKNIQYF. The CDR3 DNA follows: TGTGCCAGCAGCCAAGATTTCCAGGGGAAAAACATTCAGTACTTC.

The chain carries TRBV9 and TRBJ1-2; D call uncertain. CDR1 and CDR2 from the germline V gene are SGDLS and YYNGEE. V was trimmed by 1 base and J by 8 bases, leaving 12 bases between them. The CDR3 has 13 amino acids. In DNA, the CDR3 is TGTGCCAGCAGCGTAAATAGCGGTTACGGCTACACCTTC. Translating gives CASSVNSGYGYTF.

This chain uses TRBV7-7 with TRBJ2-6; D ambiguous. The germline V gene encodes CDR1 SSHAT and CDR2 FNYEAQ (reference sequence). The CDR3 totals 14 residues. Trimming took 5 bases from V and 4 from J, leaving 9 bases between them. The CDR3 is CASSPGSGANVLTF. The DNA of the CDR3 is TGTGCCAGCAGCCCAGGCTCCGGGGCCAACGTCCTGACTTTC.

The rearrangement uses TRBV10-3 and TRBJ2-5; a possible D gene is TRBD2 (6 bases). The CDR3 has 18 amino acids. Germline loops: CDR1 ENHRY, CDR2 SYGVKD. Trimming stripped 3 bases from V and 4 bases from J, with 24 bases between. The CDR3 bases are TGTGCCATCAGTGAAAATAGCGGAGGTCCCCGCTTGGGAGAGACCCAGTACTTC. Translated: CAISENSGGPRLGETQYF.

This rearrangement joins TRBV27 to TRBJ2-3, with D unresolved. The CDR3 is made up of 16 amino acids. Germline CDR1 reads MNHEY; CDR2 reads SMNVEV (reference sequence). Trimming took off 3 bases at V and 2 bases at J, with 15 bases between the two ends. Written as DNA, the CDR3 is TGTGCCAGCAGTTTTCGTATTCTGGGCCCCACAGATACGCAGTATTTT. Translating gives CASSFRILGPTDTQYF.

This clone was counted a few times. The chain is built from TRBV6-6 and TRBJ1-2, with a possible D match to TRBD1 (6 bases). CDR3 length: 14 amino acids. CDR1 is MNHNY and CDR2 is SVGAGI in the germline V gene (reference sequence). Trimming took off 6 bases at V and 7 bases at J, with 18 bases between the two ends. CDR3 in amino acids: CASRLNTNRVGYTF. DNA of the CDR3: TGTGCCAGCAGGCTTAATACTAACAGGGTTGGCTACACCTTC.

This chain links TRBV14 with TRBJ2-5; D not certain. The length of the CDR3 is 12 residues. The germline V and J ends were trimmed by 1 base and 4 bases, with 4 bases remaining between them. Germline CDR1 reads SGHDN; CDR2 reads FVKESK. DNA of the CDR3: TGTGCCAGCAGCCAAGCGCGAGAGACCCAGTACTTC. This translates into CASSQARETQYF.

This chain connects TRBV4-2 to TRBJ2-7; TRBD2 matches at 13 bases. The V gene's germline CDR1 is LGHNA and CDR2 YNFKEQ. V lost 3 bases, J lost 5 bases, and 4 bases stayed unmatched. This CDR3 has 15 amino acids. The DNA for the CDR3 is TGTGCCAGCAGCCACGACGGACTAGCGGGAGACGAGCAGTACTTC. Translating gives CASSHDGLAGDEQYF.

The chain recombines TRBV30 with TRBJ2-2, with D possibly matching TRBD1 (5 bases). CDR1 and CDR2 (germline): GTSNPN, SVGIG (reference sequence). V was clipped by 0 bases and J by 1 base, with 12 bases between them. The CDR3 runs to 16 residues. The CDR3 DNA sequence: TGTGCCTGGAGTGTATACCAGGGAATGAACACCGGGGAGCTGTTTTTT. Encoded protein: CAWSVYQGMNTGELFF.